The clone carrying this T cell receptor beta chain was recorded a few times. Its target is not known. Authors' analysis steps: Out-of-frame sequences were removed, leaving about 2,300,000 distinct TCRbeta sequences. Here immunoSEQ multiplex PCR was the method, and the copy in TCRdb shows in-frame clones only, minus some. That table gives V, J and clone size, and the DNA gave D and trimming. The data show about 59,000 clones, around 80% seen once. Single viable CD3+CD4+CD8-CD45RO+ cells were sorted as the memory CD4+ T cells. CDR3 length: 15 amino acids. Germline CDR1 GTSNPN, CDR2 SVGIG (reference sequence). V dropped 3 bases and J dropped 1 base, with 15 bases sitting between them. The source of the sample is a study of memory CD4+ T cells and cytomegalovirus serostatus. Broader study findings: Each of 55 to 80 CMV-associated TCRbeta sequences occurred in one to five individuals. Median bootstrapped AUC for CMV status was roughly 0.95 originally, approximately 0.91 US-trained.

This TCR was sampled from an adult in good health and CMV-seronegative. Some clones in this sample may be carry-over from other donors' samples. Specimen: memory CD4+ T cells from blood. V gene TRBV30 combines with J gene TRBJ1-1, with D possibly being TRBD1 (6 bases). CDR3 loop: CAWRRARGGNTEAFF. Here the CDR3 DNA reads TGTGCCTGGAGAAGGGCCAGGGGAGGGAACACTGAAGCTTTCTTT.